Listed below are T cell receptor beta chains from one sample, sequenced in a study of CD8 T cells in ankylosing spondylitis. MiXCR, applied by TCRdb to the 5' RACE reads, yields one record per CDR3 protein. In the table there are about 160,000 distinct CDR3 sequences, approximately 44% of which are singletons. Specimen: synovial fluid, either unsorted or a sorted T cell fraction (not recorded which). The origin of the receptors is a male donor with ankylosing spondylitis. Both conserved end residues are trimmed from each CDR3. D genes are given only for firm matches. Expanded clones get a size class; other rows say once, few or many, or leave the size out.

v_call clone_size d_call cdr3_aa
TRBV2 many TRBD2 ASSNMALAGHGELF
TRBV4-1 - TRBD1 ASSPFWGTGEEKLF
TRBV5-1 - TRBD1 ASSQTGITDTQY
TRBV7-9 few TRBD1 ASSSPGGKGDTEAF
TRBV4-1 - - ASSSPGGTDSYEQY
TRBV28 few TRBD2 ASGLAGGTYEQY
TRBV20-1 - - SARAGYEQY
TRBV7-2 many - ASSLVAGNEKLF
TRBV12-3/TRBV12-4 - - ASSAAAAKTPYGYT
TRBV29-1 - - SVDNTYEQY
TRBV29-1 many TRBD1 SVLTGVNTEAF
TRBV10-3 - TRBD2 AISRDGGIYEQY
TRBV5-1 - TRBD2 ASRWAGGINNEQF
TRBV5-1 few TRBD1 ASRWTGHFYEQY